The 10 T cell receptor beta chains presented below share a single source sample, sequenced in a study of blood T cell repertoires in COVID-19. The method was immunoSEQ multiplex PCR; TCRdb's version includes in-frame clones alone and lacks a portion of them. The profile shows about 230,000 clones, 84% of them singletons. Sequenced input: peripheral blood. Receptor source: a middle-aged woman who had recovered from COVID-19.

The rearrangement joins TRBV5-1 to TRBJ1-1; D gene uncertain. Trimming removed 7 bases from V and 2 bases from J, with 12 bases in between. CDR3 length: 13 amino acids. Germline-derived CDR1 and CDR2 are SGHRS and YFSETQ. The CDR3 region has the DNA TGCGCCAGCGGTCAGGATCTTAACACTGAAGCTTTCTTT. This sequence encodes CASGQDLNTEAFF.

This chain uses TRBV7-8 with TRBJ1-6; 7 bases map to TRBD1. Germline V CDR1 and CDR2: SGHVS, FQNEAQ. Losses at the gene ends were 0 bases for V and 6 bases for J; bases not matched to a gene: 8. There are 17 residues in the CDR3. The CDR3 coding sequence is TGTGCCAGCAGCTTAGCCCCGTCGGGACAGATTAATTCACCCCTCCACTTT. Translated: CASSLAPSGQINSPLHF.

This chain links TRBV5-1 with TRBJ2-3, with D possibly TRBD1 on 6 matching bases. This CDR3 contains 15 residues. From germline, CDR1 is SGHRS and CDR2 YFSETQ. V shed 1 base and J shed 2 bases, with 11 bases lying between them. The DNA of the CDR3 is TGCGCCAGCAGCTTGAATGTGGGGGCCACAGATACGCAGTATTTT. Translating gives CASSLNVGATDTQYF.

The chain carries TRBV11-2 and TRBJ1-1, with 7 bases fitting TRBD1. The CDR3 contains 15 residues. V was clipped by 1 base and J by 7 bases; unmatched bases: 9. The germline V gene has CDR1 SGHAT and CDR2 FQNNGV. The CDR3 bases are TGTGCCAGCAGCTTAGGTGCCAGGGGGGTCTTTGAAGCTTTCTTT. Amino acid sequence: CASSLGARGVFEAFF.

The chain recombines TRBV19 with TRBJ2-7; 8 bases line up with TRBD1. J was trimmed by 1 base and V by 7 bases; bases with no gene match: 9. This CDR3 spans 15 amino acids. Germline lookup yields CDR1 LNHDA and CDR2 SQIVND (reference sequence). CDR3 nucleotides: TGTGCCAGTAAGGCTGAAACAGGGGGATCCTACGAGCAGTACTTC. This encodes CASKAETGGSYEQYF. The full variable domain, with the rest looked up from reference TRBV19 and TRBJ2-7, is DGGITQSPKYLFRKEGQNVTLSCEQNLNHDAMYWYRQDPGQGLRLIYYSQIVNDFQKGDIAEGYSVSREKKESFPLTVTSAQKNPTAFYLCASKAETGGSYEQYFGPGTRLTVT.

The chain combines TRBV10-3 with TRBJ2-3; 9 nucleotides agree with TRBD1. The CDR3 is made up of 14 amino acids. The J segment lost 4 bases and the V segment lost 11 bases, leaving 10 bases of the junction unmatched. CDR1 ENHRY and CDR2 SYGVKD come from the germline V gene. In nucleotides, the CDR3 is TGTGCCGTACAATCCGGGACAGGGTCAGATACGCAGTATTTT. Protein product: CAVQSGTGSDTQYF.

Remarks on this clone: Other DNA sequences in this specimen translate into the identical CDR3. This chain links TRBV5-1 with TRBJ2-7, with 8 bases aligning to TRBD1. CDR1 is SGHRS, CDR2 YFSETQ, per germline. V trimming: 4 bases; J trimming: 4 bases; junction bases outside the gene matches: 7. The CDR3 sequence is 14 residues long. DNA of the CDR3: TGCGCCAGCAGCCCGGACAGGGTTCCGTACGAGCAGTACTTC. Protein product: CASSPDRVPYEQYF. The full variable domain, rest sourced from reference TRBV5-1 and TRBJ2-7, is KAGVTQTPRYLIKTRGQQVTLSCSPISGHRSVSWYQQTPGQGLQFLFEYFSETQRNKGNFPGRFSGRQFSNSRSEMNVSTLELGDSALYLCASSPDRVPYEQYFGPGTRLTVT.

CDR3 amino acids: CASSESGSEQPQHF. CDR3 DNA: TGTGCCAGCAGTGAATCAGGTAGCGAGCAGCCCCAGCATTTT. The chain carries TRBV25-1 and TRBJ1-5; D not certain. V shed 1 base and J shed 7 bases, with 11 bases lying between them. The CDR3 runs 14 residues. Germline CDR1 and CDR2: MGHDK and SYGVNS.

Written as DNA, the CDR3 is TGCGCCAGCAGCTTGATCAGCTCGGGAAACACTGAAGCTTTCTTT. It codes for CASSLISSGNTEAFF. This rearrangement joins TRBV5-1 to TRBJ1-1; D unclear. V lost 1 base to trimming and J lost 2 bases, with 12 bases between them. Germline V gene lookup returns CDR1 SGHRS and CDR2 YFSETQ. The CDR3 totals 15 residues. Drawing the rest from reference TRBV5-1 and TRBJ1-1, the complete variable domain is KAGVTQTPRYLIKTRGQQVTLSCSPISGHRSVSWYQQTPGQGLQFLFEYFSETQRNKGNFPGRFSGRQFSNSRSEMNVSTLELGDSALYLCASSLISSGNTEAFFGQGTRLTVV.

The chain employs TRBV4-3 and TRBJ2-1; 9 nucleotides match TRBD2. CDR1 is LGHNA and CDR2 is YSLEER in the germline V gene. Trimming took 0 bases from V and 6 from J; bases not matched to a gene: 6. CDR3 length: 16 residues. CDR3 loop: CASSQDLAGGRNEQFF. Written as DNA, the CDR3 is TGCGCCAGCAGCCAAGATCTCGCGGGGGGGCGCAATGAGCAGTTCTTC.